Sequencing of this T cell receptor (beta chain) was carried out in a study of technical replicates of blood from a few donors. CDR3 length: 13 amino acids. Germline V gene sequence: CDR1 MDHEN, CDR2 SYDVKM. Between the trimmed V and J ends, which lost 5 bases and 4 bases, there was a span of 11 bases. Only in-frame clones appear in the TCRdb table, and some are missing; sequencing was by immunoSEQ multiplex PCR. Among over 65,000 clones listed, about 93% were seen once. The chain recombines TRBV28 with TRBJ1-2; tentative D call: TRBD1 (5 bases). Sequencing was performed on T cells isolated from PBMCs. The receptor was isolated from a human donor in good health. This CDR3 reads CASSTGTTYGYTF. DNA for the CDR3: TGTGCCAGCAGTACCGGGACTACCTATGGCTACACCTTC.